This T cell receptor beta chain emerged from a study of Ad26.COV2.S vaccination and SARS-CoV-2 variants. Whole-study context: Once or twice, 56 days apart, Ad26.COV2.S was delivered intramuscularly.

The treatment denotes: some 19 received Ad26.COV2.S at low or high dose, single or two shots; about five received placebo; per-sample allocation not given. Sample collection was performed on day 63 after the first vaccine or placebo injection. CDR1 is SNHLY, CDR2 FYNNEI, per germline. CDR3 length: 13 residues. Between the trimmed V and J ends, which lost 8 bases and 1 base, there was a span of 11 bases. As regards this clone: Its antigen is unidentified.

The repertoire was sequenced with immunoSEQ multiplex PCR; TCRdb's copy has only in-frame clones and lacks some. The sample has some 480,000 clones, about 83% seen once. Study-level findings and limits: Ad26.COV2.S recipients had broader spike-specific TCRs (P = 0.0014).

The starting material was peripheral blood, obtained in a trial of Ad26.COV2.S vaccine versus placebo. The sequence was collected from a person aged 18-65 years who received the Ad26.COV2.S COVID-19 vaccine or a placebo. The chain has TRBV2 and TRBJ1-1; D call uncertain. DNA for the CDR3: TGTGCCAGCCGGTTGATTGGGAACACTGAAGCTTTCTTT. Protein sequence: CASRLIGNTEAFF.